The clone carrying this TCR beta chain was observed a handful of times. What it recognizes is unknown. This sample was taken from a study of cytomegalovirus exposure and HLA in healthy donors. Study-wide points: Available immune exposure information covered CMV serostatus only. Overall, approximately 150 TCR beta chains were annotated as cytomegalovirus-associated.

In germline, CDR1 is SNHLY, CDR2 FYNNEI. The length of the CDR3 is 14 residues. Trimming pared 7 bases from V and 4 bases from J, leaving 13 bases between. The PCR made use of 60 Vbeta and 13 Jbeta primers. Repertoires were generated with immunoSEQ multiplex PCR, while TCRdb's copy carries only in-frame clones and drops some. The table records 150,000 to 160,000 clones, 65% to 85% of them present only once. The rearrangement joins TRBV2 to TRBJ1-4, with no clear D. Sequenced input: PBMCs. The TCR sequence derives from a woman aged 40-49 years in good health and CMV-seropositive. The DNA of the CDR3 is TGTGCCAGCACCGAATACGGGGTTAATGAAAAACTGTTTTTT. As protein: CASTEYGVNEKLFF. The full variable domain, with the rest looked up from reference TRBV2 and TRBJ1-4, is EPEVTQTPSHQVTQMGQEVILRCVPISNHLYFYWYRQILGQKVEFLVSFYNNEISEKSEIFDDQFSVERPDGSNFTLKIRSTKLEDSAMYFCASTEYGVNEKLFFGSGTQLSVL.